Presented here are 21 T cell receptor beta chains from one specimen sequenced in a study of cytomegalovirus exposure and HLA in healthy donors. PCR used 60 Vbeta primers and 13 Jbeta primers. The table came from immunoSEQ multiplex PCR; TCRdb's copy has only in-frame clones and leaves some out. There are more than 20,000 clones in the sample; approximately 70% occur only once, and about 4.2% lies in the top ten. Sequencing was performed on PBMCs. The receptors were sampled from a woman between 50 and 59 years old in good health and CMV-seronegative.

The J gene is TRBJ1-5, the V gene TRBV19; TRBD1 is a possible D gene (5 bases). The CDR3 is made up of 15 amino acids. V lost 6 bases and J lost 2, with 14 bases in between. Germline assignment: CDR1 LNHDA and CDR2 SQIVND (reference sequence). The CDR3 DNA reads TGTGCCAGTAGCCCTTCAGGGTTAGGCAATCAGCCCCAGCATTTT. It specifies CASSPSGLGNQPQHF.

Points on this clone: At one end, the junction sequence differs from germline, possibly due to a read error. The chain uses TRBV5-6 and TRBJ2-3; 10 nucleotides line up with TRBD2. Germline V lookup: CDR1 SGHDT, CDR2 YYEEEE. The CDR3 covers 12 residues. The CDR3 loop is CASSLASGSFYF. CDR3 nucleotides: TGTGCCAGCAGCTTAGCTAGCGGGAGTTTCTACTTT.

The chain joins TRBV9 to TRBJ2-3; TRBD2 is a possible D gene (5 bases). V shed 4 bases and J shed 5 bases, with 20 bases lying between them. CDR3 length: 16 amino acids. CDR1 is SGDLS and CDR2 is YYNGEE in the germline V gene. The CDR3 here is CASSPSEGIRLDTQYF. CDR3 nucleotide sequence: TGTGCCAGCAGCCCAAGTGAGGGTATCCGATTAGATACGCAGTATTTT.

In its sample, this clone was seen once. The V call is TRBV7-8, the J call TRBJ1-1, with D perhaps TRBD1 (5 bases). Trimming cost V 2 bases and J 5 bases, with 9 bases left between them. This CDR3 spans 13 amino acids. Germline V gives CDR1 SGHVS, CDR2 FQNEAQ. CDR3 DNA sequence: TGTGCCAGCAGCTTACCCGGGGGGACTGAAGCTTTCTTT. As protein: CASSLPGGTEAFF.

This clone was counted a few times. The chain links TRBV2 to TRBJ2-5, with TRBD2 identical over 8 bases. Trimming removed 7 bases from V and 1 base from J; junction bases left unmatched: 5. This CDR3 has 14 amino acids. Germline CDR1 is SNHLY and CDR2 is FYNNEI. The CDR3 here is CASTAGLGQETQYF. CDR3 nucleotide sequence: TGTGCCAGCACGGCGGGACTAGGCCAAGAGACCCAGTACTTC.

The CDR3 DNA sequence: TGCAGCGTTGATCTAGCGGGAGGGCCGGAGTACTTC. As protein: CSVDLAGGPEYF. The chain recombines TRBV29-1 with TRBJ2-7, with 12 positions matching TRBD2. The CDR3 extends over 12 amino acids. Trimming at V came to 3 bases and at J to 11 bases, leaving 5 bases not matched to a gene. The V gene's germline CDR1 is SQVTM and CDR2 ANQGSEA.

The chain combines TRBV6-5 with TRBJ2-5; D is uncertain. This CDR3 spans 13 amino acids. Trimming stripped 7 bases from V and 2 bases from J, with 11 bases between. Germline lookup yields CDR1 MNHEY and CDR2 SVGAGI. The CDR3 bases are TGTGCCAGCACATCGGGTTATCAAGAGACCCAGTACTTC. Residues: CASTSGYQETQYF.

The chain uses TRBV2 and TRBJ2-7; 10 bases align to TRBD1. V dropped 6 bases and J dropped 7; count of bases not matched to a gene: 6. The germline gives CDR1 SNHLY, CDR2 FYNNEI. The CDR3 has 13 residues. The CDR3 DNA follows: TGTGCCAGCAGGGGACAGGGGATAGGTGAGCAGTACTTC. Its protein is CASRGQGIGEQYF.

The CDR3 sequence is CSSGGRGIGYEQFF. Written as DNA, the CDR3 is TGCAGCTCGGGGGGCAGGGGCATTGGTTATGAGCAGTTCTTC. This chain connects TRBV29-1 to TRBJ2-1, with D tentatively TRBD2 (7 bases). Trimming stripped 8 bases from V and 8 bases from J, with 22 bases between. Per the germline V gene, CDR1 is SQVTM and CDR2 is ANQGSEA. The CDR3 has 14 residues.

In DNA form, the CDR3 reads TGCGCCAGCAGCCCCTATGGGGGAGGGGGGGTGAACACTGAAGCTTTCTTT. Amino acid sequence: CASSPYGGGGVNTEAFF. V usage is TRBV5-1 and J usage is TRBJ1-1; the D gene is possibly TRBD1 (6 bases). Trimming shortened V by 4 bases and J by 0 bases, and 19 bases separated the two germline ends. Germline V gives CDR1 SGHRS, CDR2 YFSETQ. The CDR3 sequence is 17 residues long.

The chain is built from TRBV9 and TRBJ2-2; tentatively, D is TRBD1 (6 bases). Deletions cut 0 bases from V and 2 bases from J, with 8 bases between. Germline lookup yields CDR1 SGDLS and CDR2 YYNGEE. The CDR3 contains 15 residues. The CDR3, as DNA: TGTGCCAGCAGCGTAGGGGGACACAACACCGGGGAGCTGTTTTTT. This translates into CASSVGGHNTGELFF.

Here the CDR3 reads CASSPSTGESPLHF. The CDR3, as DNA: TGTGCCAGCAGTCCCTCGACAGGGGAATCACCCCTCCACTTT. The chain links TRBV6-5 to TRBJ1-6; 8 bases are shared with TRBD1. Trimming removed 5 bases from V and 10 bases from J; junction bases left unmatched: 7. The germline V gene has CDR1 MNHEY and CDR2 SVGAGI. The CDR3 runs 14 residues.

This clone was seen only a few times. The V call is TRBV27, the J call TRBJ1-1, with unresolved D. V lost 10 bases, J lost 5 bases, and 11 bases lay in between. Germline loops: CDR1 MNHEY, CDR2 SMNVEV (reference sequence). The CDR3 runs to 11 residues. The CDR3 DNA reads TGTGCCACTATGCGCGGGACTGAAGCTTTCTTT. It specifies CATMRGTEAFF.

The chain joins TRBV14 to TRBJ2-3; 8 nucleotides match TRBD1. The CDR3 consists of 16 residues. Losses at the gene ends were 4 bases for V and 3 bases for J; bases not matched to a gene: 9. Germline CDR1 is SGHDN and CDR2 is FVKESK. The CDR3: CASSRRTGKGTDTQYF. The CDR3 coding sequence is TGTGCCAGCAGCCGCAGGACAGGGAAGGGGACAGATACGCAGTATTTT.

The chain combines TRBV9 with TRBJ2-6, with D hard to call. This CDR3 is built from 16 residues. CDR1 and CDR2 (germline): SGDLS, YYNGEE. V gave up 0 bases and J gave up 1 base, with 8 bases separating them. CDR3: CASSVETTSGANVLTF. CDR3 DNA: TGTGCCAGCAGCGTAGAGACAACTTCTGGGGCCAACGTCCTGACTTTC.

The chain uses TRBV29-1 and TRBJ2-1; 8 bases map to TRBD1. The CDR3 extends over 13 amino acids. V shed 1 base, J shed 15 bases, and the junction held 11 bases outside the gene matches. Looked up from germline, CDR1 is SQVTM and CDR2 is ANQGSEA. The CDR3: CSVEGPDRGKRFF. DNA for the CDR3: TGCAGCGTTGAAGGACCTGACAGGGGAAAGAGGTTCTTC.

The chain carries TRBV15 and TRBJ1-5, with D possibly matching TRBD1 (6 bases). CDR3 length: 16 residues. Germline loops: CDR1 LNHNV, CDR2 YYDKDF (reference sequence). V gave up 0 bases and J gave up 3 bases, with 12 bases separating them. CDR3 coding DNA: TGTGCCACCAGCAGAGAGACAGGCGCCGTCAATCAGCCCCAGCATTTT. Amino acids: CATSRETGAVNQPQHF.

The gene calls are TRBV19 and TRBJ2-7; maybe TRBD2 (6 bases). V lost 10 bases to trimming and J lost 0 bases, with 13 bases between them. The CDR3 loop spans 13 amino acids. Germline CDR1 LNHDA, CDR2 SQIVND (reference sequence). The CDR3 coding sequence is TGTGCCACGACCCCCGGGAGCTCCTACGAGCAGTACTTC. Encoded protein: CATTPGSSYEQYF.

The V and J genes are TRBV11-2 and TRBJ1-2; D is perhaps TRBD1 (5 bases). This CDR3 region has 16 residues. Germline values: CDR1 SGHAT, CDR2 FQNNGV. V lost 5 bases and J lost 5, with 21 bases in between. The DNA of the CDR3 is TGTGCCAGCAGCGCGAAGAGATCTGGGGGGAGATATGGCTACACCTTC. As protein: CASSAKRSGGRYGYTF.

This chain links TRBV28 with TRBJ1-1; no reliable D call. Per germline, CDR1 MDHEN and CDR2 SYDVKM. This CDR3 is built from 14 residues. The V gene lost 1 base and the J gene lost 3 bases, with 9 bases spanning the gap. The CDR3 DNA follows: TGTGCCAGCAGTTTATCGTACGGGTACACTGAAGCTTTCTTT. Its protein is CASSLSYGYTEAFF.

This clone has more than one count but fewer than ten. The chain is built from TRBV6-1 and TRBJ2-7; 7 positions agree with TRBD1. The CDR3 spans 13 residues. Germline trimming cut 6 bases from V and 3 bases from J; bases unmatched to any gene: 5. In germline, CDR1 is MNHNS, CDR2 SASEGT. The DNA for the CDR3 is TGTGCCAGCAGAACAGGACAGGTCTACGAGCAGTACTTC. This encodes CASRTGQVYEQYF.